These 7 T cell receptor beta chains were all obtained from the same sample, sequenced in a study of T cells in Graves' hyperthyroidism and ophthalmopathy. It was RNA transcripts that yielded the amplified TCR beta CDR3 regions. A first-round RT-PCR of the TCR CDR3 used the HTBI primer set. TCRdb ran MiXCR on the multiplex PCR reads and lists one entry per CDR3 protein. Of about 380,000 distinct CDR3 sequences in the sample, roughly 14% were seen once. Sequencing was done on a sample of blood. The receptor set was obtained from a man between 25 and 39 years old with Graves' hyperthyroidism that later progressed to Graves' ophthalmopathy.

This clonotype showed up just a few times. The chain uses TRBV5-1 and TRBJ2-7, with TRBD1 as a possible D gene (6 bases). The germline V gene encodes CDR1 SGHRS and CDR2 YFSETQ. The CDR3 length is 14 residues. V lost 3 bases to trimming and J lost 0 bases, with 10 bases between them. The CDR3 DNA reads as TGCGCCAGCAGCTGGGCAGGGGCCTCCTACGAGCAGTACTTC. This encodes CASSWAGASYEQYF.

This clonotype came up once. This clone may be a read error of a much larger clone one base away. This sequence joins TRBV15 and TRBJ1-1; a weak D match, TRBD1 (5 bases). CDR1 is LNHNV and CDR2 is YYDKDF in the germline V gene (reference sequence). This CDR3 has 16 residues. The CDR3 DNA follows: TGTACCACCAGCAGAGATCGGGCAGGGATGAACACTGAAGCTTTCTTT. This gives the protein CTTSRDRAGMNTEAFF.

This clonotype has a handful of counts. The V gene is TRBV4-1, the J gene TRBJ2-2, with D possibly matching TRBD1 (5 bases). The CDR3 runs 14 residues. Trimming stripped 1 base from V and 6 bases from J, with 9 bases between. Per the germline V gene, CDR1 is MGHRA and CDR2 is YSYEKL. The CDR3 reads CASSQGLGPGELFF. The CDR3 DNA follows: TGCGCCAGCAGCCAAGGTCTGGGGCCCGGGGAGCTGTTTTTT.

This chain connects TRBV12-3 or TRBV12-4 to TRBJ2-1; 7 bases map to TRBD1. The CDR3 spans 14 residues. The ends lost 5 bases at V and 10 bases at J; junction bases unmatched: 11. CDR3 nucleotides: TGTGCCAGCAGTCCCCACGCCTCGACAGGGGAGCAGTTCTTC. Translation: CASSPHASTGEQFF.

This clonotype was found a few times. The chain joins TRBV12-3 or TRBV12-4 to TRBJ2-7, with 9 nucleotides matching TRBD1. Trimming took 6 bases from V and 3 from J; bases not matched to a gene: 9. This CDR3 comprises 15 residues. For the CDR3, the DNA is TGTGCCAGCAGCCGCCCGGGACAGGGAGACTACGAGCAGTACTTC. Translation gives CASSRPGQGDYEQYF.

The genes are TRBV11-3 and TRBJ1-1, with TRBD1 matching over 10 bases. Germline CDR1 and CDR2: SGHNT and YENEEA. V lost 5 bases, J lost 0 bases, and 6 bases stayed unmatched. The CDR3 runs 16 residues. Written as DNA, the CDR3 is TGTGCCAGCAGCCGAGACAGGGGGCTTATGAACACTGAAGCTTTCTTT. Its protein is CASSRDRGLMNTEAFF.

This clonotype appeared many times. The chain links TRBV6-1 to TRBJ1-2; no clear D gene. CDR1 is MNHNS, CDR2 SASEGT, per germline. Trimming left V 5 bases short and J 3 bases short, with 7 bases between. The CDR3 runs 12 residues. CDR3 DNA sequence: TGTGCCAGCAGTCAACTTTACTATGGCTACACCTTC. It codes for CASSQLYYGYTF.